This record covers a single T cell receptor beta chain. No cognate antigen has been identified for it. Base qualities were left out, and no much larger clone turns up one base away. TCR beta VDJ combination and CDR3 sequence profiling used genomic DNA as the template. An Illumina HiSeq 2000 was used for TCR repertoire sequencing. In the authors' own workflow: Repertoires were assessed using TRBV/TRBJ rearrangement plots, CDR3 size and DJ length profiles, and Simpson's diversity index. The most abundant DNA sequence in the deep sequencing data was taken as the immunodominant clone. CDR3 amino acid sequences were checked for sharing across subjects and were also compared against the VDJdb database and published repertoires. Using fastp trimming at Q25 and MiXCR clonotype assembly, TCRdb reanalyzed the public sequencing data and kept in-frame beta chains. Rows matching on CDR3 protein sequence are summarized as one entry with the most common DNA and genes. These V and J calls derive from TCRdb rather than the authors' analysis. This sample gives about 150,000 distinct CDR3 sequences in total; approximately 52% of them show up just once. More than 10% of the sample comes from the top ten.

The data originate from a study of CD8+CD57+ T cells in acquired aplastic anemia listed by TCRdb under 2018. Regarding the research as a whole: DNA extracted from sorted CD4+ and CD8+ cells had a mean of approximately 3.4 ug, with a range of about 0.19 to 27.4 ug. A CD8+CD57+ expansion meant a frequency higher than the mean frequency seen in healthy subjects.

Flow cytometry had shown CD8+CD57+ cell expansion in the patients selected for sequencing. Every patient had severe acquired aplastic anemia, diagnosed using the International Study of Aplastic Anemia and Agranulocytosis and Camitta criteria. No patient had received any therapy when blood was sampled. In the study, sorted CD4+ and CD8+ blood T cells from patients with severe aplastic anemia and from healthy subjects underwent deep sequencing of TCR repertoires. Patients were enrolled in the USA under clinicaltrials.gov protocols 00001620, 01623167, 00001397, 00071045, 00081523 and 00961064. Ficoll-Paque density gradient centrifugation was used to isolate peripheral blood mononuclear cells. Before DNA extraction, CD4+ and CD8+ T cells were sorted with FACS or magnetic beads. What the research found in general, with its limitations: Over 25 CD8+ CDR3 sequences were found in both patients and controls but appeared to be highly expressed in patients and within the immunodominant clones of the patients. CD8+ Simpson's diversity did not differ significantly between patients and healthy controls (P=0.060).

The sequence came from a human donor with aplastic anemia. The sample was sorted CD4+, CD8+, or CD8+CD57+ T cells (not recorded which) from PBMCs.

The nucleotide sequence is given as TGTGCCAGCACGTTAGGTGACACTGAAGCTTTCTTT. It codes for CASTLGDTEAFF. The V and J genes are TRBV25-1 and TRBJ1-1; the D gene remains uncertain. The CDR3 covers 12 residues, taking in both the cysteine and the phenylalanine. Only the CDR3 DNA is retained, 36 bases long and in frame from the first base. In the germline V gene, CDR1 corresponds to MGHDK and CDR2 to SYGVNS. V is pared back by 7 bases and J by 3 bases, with 9 bases lying between the germline termini. The full variable domain, completed from the reference TRBV25-1 and TRBJ1-1 proteins outside the CDR3, reads EADIYQTPRYLVIGTGKKITLECSQTMGHDKMYWYQQDPGMELHLIHYSYGVNSTEKGDLSSESTVSRIRTEHFPLTLESARPSHTSQYLCASTLGDTEAFFGQGTRLTVV.